This T cell receptor beta chain was profiled in a study of blood T cell repertoires in COVID-19. The CDR3 sequence is 13 residues long. The germline gives CDR1 SGHTA, CDR2 FQGNSA. The ends lost 5 bases at V and 4 bases at J; junction bases unmatched: 4. Profiling relied on immunoSEQ multiplex PCR, and the TCRdb table lists in-frame clones only, not all of them. The sample yields some 130,000 clones, around 89% seen once. The sample taken for sequencing was peripheral blood. The TCR comes from a man between 65 and 80 years old with active COVID-19. The chain carries TRBV7-2 and TRBJ2-5, with 7 bases that match TRBD1. The CDR3 DNA reads TGTGCCAGCAGCCCCGGACAGGCAGAGACCCAGTACTTC. Amino acid sequence: CASSPGQAETQYF.